These 5 T cell receptor beta chains were sequenced from one sample in a study of blood T cell repertoires in COVID-19. The protocol was immunoSEQ multiplex PCR, while the TCRdb copy is restricted to in-frame clones and leaves out a portion. The data show 95,000 to 150,000 clones, around 87% seen once. Sequenced material: peripheral blood. The receptor set was obtained from a woman in her 70s with acute or convalescent COVID-19.

This sequence joins TRBV28 and TRBJ2-7, with D possibly matching TRBD1 (6 bases). The germline V gene encodes CDR1 MDHEN and CDR2 SYDVKM. The CDR3 spans 14 residues. With 3 bases removed from V and 0 bases from J, the gap between germline ends came to 9 bases. This chain's CDR3 is CASSLTGYSYEQYF. The DNA for the CDR3 is TGTGCCAGCAGTTTGACAGGATACTCCTACGAGCAGTACTTC.

V and J are TRBV6-5 and TRBJ2-5; 9 nucleotides line up with TRBD2. J was trimmed by 5 bases and V by 6 bases; bases with no gene match: 4. The length of the CDR3 is 13 residues. Germline V gives CDR1 MNHEY, CDR2 SVGAGI. CDR3 DNA: TGTGCCAGCAGAATAGCGGGGGTGGAGACCCAGTACTTC. Residues: CASRIAGVETQYF.

The chain has TRBV29-1 and TRBJ2-7, with 7 positions matching TRBD1. Germline V gene sequence: CDR1 SQVTM, CDR2 ANQGSEA. J gave up 5 bases and V 5 bases, and 9 bases lay outside the gene matches. The CDR3 runs to 13 residues. The CDR3 DNA is TGCAGCGTTTTAGGGGGCTCTTTGAACGAGCAGTACTTC. Translating it yields CSVLGGSLNEQYF.

V usage is TRBV12-3 or TRBV12-4 and J usage is TRBJ2-1, with D maybe TRBD1 (6 bases). Trimming shortened V by 6 bases and J by 7 bases, and 13 bases separated the two germline ends. This CDR3 is 13 amino acids long. CDR3 coding DNA: TGTGCCAGCAGCCGGGGACAACTTAATGAGCAGTTCTTC. Protein product: CASSRGQLNEQFF.

The chain couples TRBV28 to TRBJ2-1; D may be TRBD2 (6 bases). V lost 6 bases to trimming and J lost 6 bases, with 21 bases between them. CDR1 is MDHEN and CDR2 is SYDVKM in the germline V gene. The CDR3 has 16 amino acids. The CDR3 reads CASSPLTRGGSNEQFF. CDR3 nucleotide sequence: TGTGCCAGCAGCCCTTTGACTCGGGGAGGCTCCAATGAGCAGTTCTTC.